This T cell receptor (beta chain) was observed in a study of T cell repertoires in cytomegalovirus infection (dated by TCRdb to the late 2010s). About the full investigation: Donor HLA type was relevant to the analysis, because carriage of CMV infection together with the matching HLA type was indicated by public TCR beta signatures. General findings and caveats noted by the study authors: In the ex vivo response, HLA-C-restricted CMV-specific TCR beta clonotypes were dominant, and in two of eight donors the single most frequent clonotype came from this HLA-C-restricted group. Cumulative frequency of public TCR beta family members discriminated carriers of CMV infection plus the relevant HLA type in this cohort and an independent roughly 330-donor cohort.

Turning to this clonotype: Its target antigen remains unknown. Base qualities are not recorded, but no much larger clone differs from it by a single base.

There are 14 amino acids in the CDR3, from cysteine to phenylalanine inclusive. The only DNA kept is the CDR3, 42 bases in frame from the first base. V is cut by 7 bases and J by 5 bases, and the space between the germline ends is 17 bases. Sequences MDHEN (CDR1) and SYDVKM (CDR2) are obtained from the germline V gene. The data were produced on an Illumina HiSeq 1500. The public reads were quality trimmed at Q25 with fastp and then assembled into clones with MiXCR by TCRdb, keeping productive beta chains. All rows with the same CDR3 protein become a single entry with the most common DNA and genes. For this sample the table gives 200,000 to 300,000 distinct CDR3 sequences, of which roughly 10% were detected only once. The leading ten clones occupy around 15% of the sample.

The sequenced material came from PBMCs. This receptor was obtained from a human donor in good health (CMV status not recorded). Some clones in this sample may be carry-over from other donors' samples. The sequence links TRBV28 to TRBJ1-1, with TRBD1 perhaps the D gene, on 5 matching bases. The bases read TGTGCCAGCACCATAAGGCGGGGGGGAACTGAAGCTTTCTTT. This is translated as CASTIRRGGTEAFF.